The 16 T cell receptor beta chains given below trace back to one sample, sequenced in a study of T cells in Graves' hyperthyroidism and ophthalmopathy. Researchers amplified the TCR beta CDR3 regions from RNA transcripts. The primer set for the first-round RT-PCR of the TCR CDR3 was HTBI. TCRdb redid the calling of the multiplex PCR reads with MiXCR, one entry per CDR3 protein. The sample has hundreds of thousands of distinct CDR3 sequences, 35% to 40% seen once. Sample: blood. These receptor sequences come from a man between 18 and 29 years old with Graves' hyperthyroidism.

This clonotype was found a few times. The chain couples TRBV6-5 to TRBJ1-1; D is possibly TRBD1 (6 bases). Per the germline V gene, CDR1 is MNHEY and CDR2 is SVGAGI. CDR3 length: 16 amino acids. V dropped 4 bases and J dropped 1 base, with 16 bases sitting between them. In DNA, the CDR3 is TGTGCCAGCAGTTCCGAGCCCAACAGGGCGAACACTGAAGCTTTCTTT. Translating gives CASSSEPNRANTEAFF.

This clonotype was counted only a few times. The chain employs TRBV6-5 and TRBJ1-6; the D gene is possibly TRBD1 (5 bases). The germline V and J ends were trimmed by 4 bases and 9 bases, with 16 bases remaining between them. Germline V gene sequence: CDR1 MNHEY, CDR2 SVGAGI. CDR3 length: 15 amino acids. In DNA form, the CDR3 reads TGTGCCAGCAGTTCCCACCAGGGAGAGAGTTCACCCCTCCACTTT. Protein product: CASSSHQGESSPLHF.

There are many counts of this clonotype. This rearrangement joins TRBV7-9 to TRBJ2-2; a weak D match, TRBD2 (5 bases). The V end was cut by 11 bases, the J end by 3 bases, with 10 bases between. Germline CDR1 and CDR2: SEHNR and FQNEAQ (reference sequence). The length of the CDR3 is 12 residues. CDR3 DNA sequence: TGTGCCTGCCGAGGGCACACCGGGGAGCTGTTTTTT. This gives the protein CACRGHTGELFF. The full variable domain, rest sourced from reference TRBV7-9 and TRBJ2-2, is DTGVSQNPRHKITKRGQNVTFRCDPISEHNRLYWYRQTLGQGPEFLTYFQNEAQLEKSRLLSDRFSAERPKGSFSTLEIQRTEQGDSAMYLCACRGHTGELFFGEGSRLTVL.

CDR3 nucleotides: TGCGCCAGCAGCTCCCAGGGGGTAGCTTTCTTT. Translated, it gives CASSSQGVAFF. The chain carries TRBV4-3 and TRBJ1-1, with TRBD1 matching over 7 bases. After removal of 5 bases from V and 10 bases from J, the junction contained 4 bases not matched to a gene. Looked up from germline, CDR1 is LGHNA and CDR2 is YSLEER. The CDR3 covers 11 residues.

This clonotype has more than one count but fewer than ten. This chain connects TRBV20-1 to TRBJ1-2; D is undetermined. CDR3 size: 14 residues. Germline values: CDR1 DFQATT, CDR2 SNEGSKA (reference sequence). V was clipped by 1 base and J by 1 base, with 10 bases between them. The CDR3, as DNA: TGCAGTGCTAGAGGGGAAACGGGTAACTATGGCTACACCTTC. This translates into CSARGETGNYGYTF.

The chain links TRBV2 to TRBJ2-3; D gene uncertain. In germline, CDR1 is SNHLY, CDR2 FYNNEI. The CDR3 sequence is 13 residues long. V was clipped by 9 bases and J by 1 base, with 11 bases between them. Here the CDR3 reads CASSFSGTDTQYF. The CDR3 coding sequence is TGTGCCAGTTCCTTCAGTGGCACAGATACGCAGTATTTT. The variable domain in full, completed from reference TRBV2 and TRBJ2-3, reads EPEVTQTPSHQVTQMGQEVILRCVPISNHLYFYWYRQILGQKVEFLVSFYNNEISEKSEIFDDQFSVERPDGSNFTLKIRSTKLEDSAMYFCASSFSGTDTQYFGPGTRLTVL.

The CDR3 sequence is CASSYSRGQGSYEQYF. The CDR3 coding sequence is TGTGCCAGCAGTTACTCGAGGGGACAGGGTTCTTACGAGCAGTACTTC. V gene TRBV9 combines with J gene TRBJ2-7; 9 bases align to TRBD1. The CDR3 loop spans 16 amino acids. V trimming: 5 bases; J trimming: 4 bases; junction bases outside the gene matches: 13. CDR1 and CDR2 from the germline V gene are SGDLS and YYNGEE.

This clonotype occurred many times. CDR3 bases: TGCGCCAGCAAGGGACAAGGGCTGGGAGGCTACACCTTC. It translates to CASKGQGLGGYTF. The chain combines TRBV10-2 with TRBJ1-2; a possible D gene is TRBD1 (6 bases). The CDR3 runs to 13 residues. Trimming removed 7 bases at V and 8 bases at J, with 17 bases between. Germline assignment: CDR1 WSHSY and CDR2 SAAADI.

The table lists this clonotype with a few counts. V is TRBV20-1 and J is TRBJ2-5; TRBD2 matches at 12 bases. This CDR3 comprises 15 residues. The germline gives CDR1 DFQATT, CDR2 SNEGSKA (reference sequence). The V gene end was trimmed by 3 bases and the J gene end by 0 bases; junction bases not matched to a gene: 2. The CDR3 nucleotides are TGCAGTGCTAGTGGGACTAGCGGGTACCAAGAGACCCAGTACTTC. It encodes CSASGTSGYQETQYF.

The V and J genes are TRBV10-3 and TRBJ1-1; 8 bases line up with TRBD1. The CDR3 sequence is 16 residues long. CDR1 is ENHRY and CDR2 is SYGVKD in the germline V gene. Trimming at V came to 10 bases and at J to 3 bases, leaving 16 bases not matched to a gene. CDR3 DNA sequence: TGTGCCAGCCTTCGAGCCCGGCCAGGGGGCTACACTGAAGCTTTCTTT. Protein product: CASLRARPGGYTEAFF.

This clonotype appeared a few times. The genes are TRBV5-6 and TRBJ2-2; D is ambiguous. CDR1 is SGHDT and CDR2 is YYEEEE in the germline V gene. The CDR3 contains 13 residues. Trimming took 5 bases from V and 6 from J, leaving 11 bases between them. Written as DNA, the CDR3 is TGTGCCAGCAGGAGCACACGATCCGGGGAGCTGTTTTTT. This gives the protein CASRSTRSGELFF.

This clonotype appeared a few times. CDR3 region: CASSHRGLVSVNNSPLHF. The CDR3 DNA sequence: TGCGCCAGCTCTCATCGGGGCCTCGTCTCGGTGAATAATTCACCCCTCCACTTT. This sequence joins TRBV5-1 and TRBJ1-6, with D possibly matching TRBD1 (5 bases). Germline lookup yields CDR1 SGHRS and CDR2 YFSETQ. CDR3 length: 18 residues. The germline V and J ends were trimmed by 7 bases and 5 bases, with 25 bases remaining between them.

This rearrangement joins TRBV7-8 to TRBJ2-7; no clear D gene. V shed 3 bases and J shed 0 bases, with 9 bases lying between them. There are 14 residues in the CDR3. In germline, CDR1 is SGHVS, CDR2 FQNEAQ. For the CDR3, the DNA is TGTGCCAGCAGCTTGAGGCAGGTCTCCTACGAGCAGTACTTC. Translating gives CASSLRQVSYEQYF.

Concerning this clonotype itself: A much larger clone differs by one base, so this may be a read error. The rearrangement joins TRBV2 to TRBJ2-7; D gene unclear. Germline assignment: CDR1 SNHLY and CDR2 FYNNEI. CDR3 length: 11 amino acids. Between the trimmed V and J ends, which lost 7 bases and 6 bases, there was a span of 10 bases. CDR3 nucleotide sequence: TGTGCCAGCAAGGAAGGTAGCGAGCAGTACTTC. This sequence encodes CASKEGSEQYF.

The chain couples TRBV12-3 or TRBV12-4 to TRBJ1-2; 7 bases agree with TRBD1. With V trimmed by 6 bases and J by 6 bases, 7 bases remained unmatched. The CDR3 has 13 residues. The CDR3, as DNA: TGTGCCAGCAGAACCGGGACAGATCATGGCTACACCTTC. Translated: CASRTGTDHGYTF.

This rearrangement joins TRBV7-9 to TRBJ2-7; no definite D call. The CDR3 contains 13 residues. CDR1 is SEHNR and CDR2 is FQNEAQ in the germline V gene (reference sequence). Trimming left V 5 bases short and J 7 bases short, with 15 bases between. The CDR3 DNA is TGTGCCAGCAGCCGCTGGACGGCTACGGAGCAGTACTTC. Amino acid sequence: CASSRWTATEQYF.